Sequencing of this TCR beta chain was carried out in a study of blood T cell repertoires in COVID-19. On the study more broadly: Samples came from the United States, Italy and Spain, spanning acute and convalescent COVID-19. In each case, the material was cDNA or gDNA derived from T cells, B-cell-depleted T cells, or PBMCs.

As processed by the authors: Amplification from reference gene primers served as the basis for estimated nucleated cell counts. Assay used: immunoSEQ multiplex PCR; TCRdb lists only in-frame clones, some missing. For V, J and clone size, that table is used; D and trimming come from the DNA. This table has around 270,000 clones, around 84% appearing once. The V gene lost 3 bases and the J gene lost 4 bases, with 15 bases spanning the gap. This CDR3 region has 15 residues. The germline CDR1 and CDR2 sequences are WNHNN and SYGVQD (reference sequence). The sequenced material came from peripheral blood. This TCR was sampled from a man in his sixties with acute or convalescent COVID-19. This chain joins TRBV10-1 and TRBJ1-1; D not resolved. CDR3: CASSEEGSRSTEAFF. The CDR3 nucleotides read TGCGCCAGCAGTGAAGAGGGTAGCCGGAGCACTGAAGCTTTCTTT.